This is a list of T cell receptor beta chains from one sample in a study of cytomegalovirus exposure and HLA in healthy donors. TCRdb's copy holds only in-frame clones and misses some; the assay was immunoSEQ multiplex PCR. The data hold fewer than 70,000 clones, with approximately 70% observed a single time. The sample taken for sequencing was PBMCs. Source of these receptors: a man in his fifties in good health and CMV-seronegative. CDR3s include the opening cysteine and the closing phenylalanine or tryptophan. A D gene is named only where the DNA matches it firmly. Clone size, where shown, is once, few, many, or a class for clones that have expanded.

clone size,D gene,J gene,V gene,CDR3 DNA,CDR3 protein
-,TRBD2,TRBJ2-5,TRBV11-2,TGTGCCAGCAGCTTAGTCCTCCTACCGGGACTAGCGGGGCAAGAGACCCAGTACTTC,CASSLVLLPGLAGQETQYF
-,TRBD1,TRBJ2-7,TRBV16,TGTGCCAGCAGCCCCCCTGTTGGGACAGGGGCGGACTACGAGCAGTACTTC,CASSPPVGTGADYEQYF
-,-,TRBJ2-3,TRBV15,TGTGCCACCAGCAGAGATCGTCAGGGCACTAGCACAGATACGCAGTATTTT,CATSRDRQGTSTDTQYF
-,TRBD1,TRBJ1-2,TRBV6-1,TGTGCCAGCAGTGAACGTAGGACAGGAGTCCTCTATGGCTACACCTTC,CASSERRTGVLYGYTF
-,TRBD1,TRBJ2-2,TRBV5-4,TGTGCCAGCAGCAGGGAGACAGGGGTTACCGGGGAGCTGTTTTTT,CASSRETGVTGELFF
few,TRBD1,TRBJ2-7,TRBV7-9,TGTGCCAGCAGCCCAGGGGGAAGCGAGCAGTACTTC,CASSPGGSEQYF
-,-,TRBJ2-4,TRBV9,TGTGCCAGCAGCCCCGGGGGAGCAGGGAACCTAGCCAAAAACATTCAGTACTTC,CASSPGGAGNLAKNIQYF
-,TRBD2,TRBJ2-5,TRBV5-1,TGCGCCAGCAGCTTGGCGAGCGGGGGGCCATGGGAGACCCAGTACTTC,CASSLASGGPWETQYF
-,TRBD2,TRBJ2-3,TRBV4-1,TGCGCCAGCAGCCAAGGAGGGATGGGGGGGAGCACAGATACGCAGTATTTT,CASSQGGMGGSTDTQYF
-,TRBD1,TRBJ1-3,TRBV9,TGTGCCAGCAGCGACAGGGGGCCGAGCTCTGGAAACACCATATATTTT,CASSDRGPSSGNTIYF
-,-,TRBJ2-1,TRBV7-9,TGTGCCAGCAGCTTAGCGGAGGGCCAGCAGTTCTTC,CASSLAEGQQFF
-,TRBD1,TRBJ1-5,TRBV19,TGTGCCAGTAGTCCCCGAACAGGGGGAAATGGTCAGCCCCAGCATTTT,CASSPRTGGNGQPQHF
-,-,TRBJ1-5,TRBV2,TGTGCCAGCAACGGAGAGCGGCGAAGAGGCAATCAGCCCCAGCATTTT,CASNGERRRGNQPQHF
-,-,TRBJ2-1,TRBV30,TGTGCCTGGGGGGAGGTTTCCGGCAATGAGCAGTTCTTC,CAWGEVSGNEQFF
-,-,TRBJ2-3,TRBV5-1,TGCGCCAGCAGCCGAGGGACTGGTGCCACAGATACGCAGTATTTT,CASSRGTGATDTQYF
-,TRBD2,TRBJ2-1,TRBV6-1,TGTGCCAGCAGTGAACTAGCGGGGGGGTACAATGAGCAGTTCTTC,CASSELAGGYNEQFF
-,TRBD1,TRBJ2-3,TRBV27,TGTGCCAGCAGCTCGAAACAGGGGCCCACAGATACGCAGTATTTT,CASSSKQGPTDTQYF
few,-,TRBJ2-7,TRBV5-6,TGTGCCAGCAGCCGGCGCCTGGACACTTCCTACGAGCAGTACTTC,CASSRRLDTSYEQYF
-,-,TRBJ1-1,TRBV10-1,TGCGCCAGCAGTGAGGACAGCACTGAAGCTTTCTTT,CASSEDSTEAFF
few,TRBD1,TRBJ2-5,TRBV10-3,TGTGCCATCAATAACAGGGGGCAAGAGACCCAGTACTTC,CAINNRGQETQYF
-,-,TRBJ2-5,TRBV13,TGTGCCAGCAGCTCACGACAGGAGAAGTGGACCCAGTACTTC,CASSSRQEKWTQYF
-,-,TRBJ2-2,TRBV6-5,TGTGCCAGCAGTTATGTGTCAGTATCGAACACCGGGGAGCTGTTTTTT,CASSYVSVSNTGELFF
-,-,TRBJ2-5,TRBV6-5,TGTGCCAGCAGTTACGGGGTGAGGGTGGCGACCCAGTACTTC,CASSYGVRVATQYF
-,TRBD1,TRBJ1-2,TRBV6-5,TGTGCCAGCAGCGCGACCGGGACAGGGGTTTATGGCTACACCTTC,CASSATGTGVYGYTF
once,-,TRBJ2-3,TRBV7-9,TGTGCCAGCCGGGGTAGACGCACAGATACGCAGTATTTT,CASRGRRTDTQYF
-,TRBD1,TRBJ2-7,TRBV6-5,TGTGCCAGCAGTAGGGACAGCTACGAGCAGTACTTC,CASSRDSYEQYF
-,-,TRBJ2-3,TRBV30,TGTGCCTGGAGTGTAATCCTTAATACGCAGTATTTT,CAWSVILNTQYF
-,TRBD2,TRBJ2-1,TRBV19,TGTGCCAGTAGGAGTAGCGGGGGCTACAATGAGCAGTTCTTC,CASRSSGGYNEQFF
-,-,TRBJ1-1,TRBV4-2,TGTGCCAGCAGCCCTAACCCGGGGGGAGGGAATCCTGAAGCTTTCTTT,CASSPNPGGGNPEAFF
-,TRBD1,TRBJ1-6,TRBV27,TGTGCCAGCAGCCATAGGGACAGAATTAATTCACCCCTCCACTTT,CASSHRDRINSPLHF
-,-,TRBJ2-5,TRBV13,TGTGCCAGCAGCCCCCGGGGTAGCGGAGAGACCCAGTACTTC,CASSPRGSGETQYF
-,-,TRBJ1-5,TRBV30,TGTGCCTGGAGTACGGGGGTTAGCAATCAGCCCCAGCATTTT,CAWSTGVSNQPQHF